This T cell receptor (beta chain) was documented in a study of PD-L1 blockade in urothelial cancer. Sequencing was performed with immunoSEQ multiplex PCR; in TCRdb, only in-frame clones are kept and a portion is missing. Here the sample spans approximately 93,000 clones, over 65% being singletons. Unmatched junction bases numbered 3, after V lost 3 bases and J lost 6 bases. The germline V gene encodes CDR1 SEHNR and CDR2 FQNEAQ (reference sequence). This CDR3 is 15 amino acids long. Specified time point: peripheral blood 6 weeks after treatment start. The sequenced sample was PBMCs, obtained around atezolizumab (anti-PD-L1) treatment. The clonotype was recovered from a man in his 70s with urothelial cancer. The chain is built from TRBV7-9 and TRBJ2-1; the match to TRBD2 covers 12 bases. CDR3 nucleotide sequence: TGTGCCAGCAGCTTCTCTAGCGGGAGGGGCAATGAGCAGTTCTTC. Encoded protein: CASSFSSGRGNEQFF.